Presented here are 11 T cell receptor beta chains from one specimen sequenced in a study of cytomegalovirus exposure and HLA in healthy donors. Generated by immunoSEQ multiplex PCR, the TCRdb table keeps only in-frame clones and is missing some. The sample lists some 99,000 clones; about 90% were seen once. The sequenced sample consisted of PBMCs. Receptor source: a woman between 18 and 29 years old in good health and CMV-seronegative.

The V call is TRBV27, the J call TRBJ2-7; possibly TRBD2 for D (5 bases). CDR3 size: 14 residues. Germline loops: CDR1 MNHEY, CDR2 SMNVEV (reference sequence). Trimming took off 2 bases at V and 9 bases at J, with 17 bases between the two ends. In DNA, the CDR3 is TGTGCCAGCAGTTTAATCGAGCCAAGGAGCGGGCAGTACTTC. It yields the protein CASSLIEPRSGQYF.

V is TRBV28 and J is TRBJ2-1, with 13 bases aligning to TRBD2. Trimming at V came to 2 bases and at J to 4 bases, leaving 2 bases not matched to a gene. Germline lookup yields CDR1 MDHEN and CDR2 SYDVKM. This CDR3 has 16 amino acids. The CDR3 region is CASSLKGLAGYNEQFF. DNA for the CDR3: TGTGCCAGCAGTTTAAAGGGACTAGCGGGGTACAATGAGCAGTTCTTC.

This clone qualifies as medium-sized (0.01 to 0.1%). CDR3 sequence reads: CASSVGSDSYEQYF. CDR3 DNA: TGTGCCAGCAGCGTAGGTAGCGACTCCTACGAGCAGTACTTC. V and J are TRBV9 and TRBJ2-7; possible D gene TRBD2, 5 bases. The germline CDR1 and CDR2 sequences are SGDLS and YYNGEE. V was trimmed by 0 bases and J by 0 bases, leaving 7 bases between them. CDR3 length: 14 amino acids.

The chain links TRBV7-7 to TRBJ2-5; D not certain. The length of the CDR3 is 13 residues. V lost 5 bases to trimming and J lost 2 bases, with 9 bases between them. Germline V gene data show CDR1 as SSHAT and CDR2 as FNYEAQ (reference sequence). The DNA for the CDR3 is TGTGCCAGCAGCCCGTACACACAAGAGACCCAGTACTTC. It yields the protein CASSPYTQETQYF.

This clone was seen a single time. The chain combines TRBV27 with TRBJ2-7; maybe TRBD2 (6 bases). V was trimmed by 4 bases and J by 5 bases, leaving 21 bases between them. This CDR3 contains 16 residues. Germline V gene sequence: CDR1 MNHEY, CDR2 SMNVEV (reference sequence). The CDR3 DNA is TGTGCCAGCAGTTCATTGGGGGAGGACCCAGCCCACGAGCAGTACTTC. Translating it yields CASSSLGEDPAHEQYF.

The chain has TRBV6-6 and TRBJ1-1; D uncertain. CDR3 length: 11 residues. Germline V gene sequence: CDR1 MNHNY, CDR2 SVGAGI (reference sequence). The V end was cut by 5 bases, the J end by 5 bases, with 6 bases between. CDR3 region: CASSVFTEAFF. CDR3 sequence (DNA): TGTGCCAGCAGTGTCTTTACTGAAGCTTTCTTT.

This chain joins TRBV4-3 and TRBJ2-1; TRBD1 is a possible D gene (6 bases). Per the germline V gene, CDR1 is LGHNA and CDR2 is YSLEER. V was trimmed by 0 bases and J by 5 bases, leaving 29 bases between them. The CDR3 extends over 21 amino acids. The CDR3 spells CASSQDLQSSFGTGSHNEQFF. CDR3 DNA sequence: TGCGCCAGCAGCCAAGATCTTCAGAGTAGTTTTGGAACAGGGAGCCACAATGAGCAGTTCTTC.

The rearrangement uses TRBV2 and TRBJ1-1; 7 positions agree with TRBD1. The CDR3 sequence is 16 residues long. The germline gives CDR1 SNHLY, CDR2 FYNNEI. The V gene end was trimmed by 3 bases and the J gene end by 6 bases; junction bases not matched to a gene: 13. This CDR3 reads CASSEHRGGVMAEAFF. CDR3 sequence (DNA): TGTGCCAGCAGTGAGCACAGGGGCGGTGTCATGGCTGAAGCTTTCTTT.

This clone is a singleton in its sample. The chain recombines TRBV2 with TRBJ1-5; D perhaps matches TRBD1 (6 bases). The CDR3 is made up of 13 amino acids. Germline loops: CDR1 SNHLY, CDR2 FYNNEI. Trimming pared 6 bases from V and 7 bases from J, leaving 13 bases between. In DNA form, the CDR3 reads TGTGCCAGCAGACCTAGGACAGTACAGCCCCAGCATTTT. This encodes CASRPRTVQPQHF.

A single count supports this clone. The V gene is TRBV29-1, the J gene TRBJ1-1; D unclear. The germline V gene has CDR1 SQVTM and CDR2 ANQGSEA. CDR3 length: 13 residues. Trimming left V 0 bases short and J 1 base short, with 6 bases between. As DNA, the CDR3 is TGCAGCGTTGAAGAACAGCAGAACACTGAAGCTTTCTTT. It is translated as CSVEEQQNTEAFF.

CDR3 nucleotides: TGTGCCAGCAGCTTAGCGGGGGACAGGGGCGATGGCTACACCTTC. Translating it yields CASSLAGDRGDGYTF. V usage is TRBV7-9 and J usage is TRBJ1-2; TRBD1 matches 10 bases. Germline CDR1 and CDR2: SEHNR and FQNEAQ (reference sequence). The junction had 4 bases not matched to a gene; V was cut back by 0 bases and J by 6 bases. The CDR3 is made up of 15 amino acids.